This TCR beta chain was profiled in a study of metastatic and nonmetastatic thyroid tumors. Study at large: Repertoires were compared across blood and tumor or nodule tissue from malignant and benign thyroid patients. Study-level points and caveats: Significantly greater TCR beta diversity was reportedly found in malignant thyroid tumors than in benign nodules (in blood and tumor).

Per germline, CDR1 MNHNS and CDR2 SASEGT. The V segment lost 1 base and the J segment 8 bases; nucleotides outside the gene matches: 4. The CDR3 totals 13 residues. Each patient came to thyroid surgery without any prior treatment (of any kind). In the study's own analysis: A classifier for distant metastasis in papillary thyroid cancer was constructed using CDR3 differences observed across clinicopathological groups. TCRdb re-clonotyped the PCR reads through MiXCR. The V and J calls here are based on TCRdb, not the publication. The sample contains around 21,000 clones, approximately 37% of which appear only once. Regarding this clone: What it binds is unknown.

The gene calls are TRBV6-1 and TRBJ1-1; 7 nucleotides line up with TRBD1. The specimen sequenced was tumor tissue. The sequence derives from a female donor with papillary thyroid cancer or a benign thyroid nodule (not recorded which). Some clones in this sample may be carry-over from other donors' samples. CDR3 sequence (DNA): TGTGCCAGCAGTGAAGATGGGACAGTGGAAGCTTTCTTT. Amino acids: CASSEDGTVEAFF.